These 13 T cell receptor beta chains originate from one sample sequenced in a study of regulatory T cells in long-lasting Graves disease. Building of the TCR beta libraries involved iRepertoire HTBI primers and Arm-PCR of CDR3 regions. TCRdb itself ran the multiplex PCR reads through MiXCR, one entry per CDR3 protein. The sample records about 530,000 distinct CDR3 sequences, about 15% being singletons. Time point of the sample: newly diagnosed GD, antithyroid drugs for less than 3 months. PBMC-extracted RNA yielded the TCR library. This same sample was also part of a study on T cells in Graves' hyperthyroidism and ophthalmopathy.

Source: peripheral blood mononuclear cells (PBMCs), taken at new diagnosis, from a patient treated with antithyroid drugs. Receptors were obtained from a middle-aged woman with Graves disease.

On this clonotype itself: Possible read error: a much larger clone is one base away. This chain uses TRBV28 with TRBJ1-1; tentatively, D is TRBD1 (5 bases). CDR1 and CDR2 (germline): MDHEN, SYDVKM. The CDR3 has 14 residues. DNA for the CDR3: TGTGCCGGCAGTGTGACAGCGTTGAACACTGAAGCTTTCTTT. It specifies CAGSVTALNTEAFF. The variable domain in full, completed from reference TRBV28 and TRBJ1-1, reads DVKVTQSSRYLVKRTGEKVFLECVQDMDHENMFWYRQDPGLGLRLIYFSYDVKMKEKGDIPEGYSVSREKKERFSLILESASTNQTSMYLCAGSVTALNTEAFFGQGTRLTVV.

This clonotype was recorded many times. The chain carries TRBV28 and TRBJ2-6, with D perhaps TRBD1 or TRBD2 (5 bases each). Looked up from germline, CDR1 is MDHEN and CDR2 is SYDVKM. CDR3 length equals 17 residues. Trimming removed 7 bases from V and 3 bases from J, with 19 bases in between. This CDR3 reads CASNQGTAYGGANVLTF. The CDR3 nucleotides are TGTGCCAGCAACCAAGGGACGGCGTATGGTGGGGCCAACGTCCTGACTTTC. The full variable domain, its missing parts supplied by reference TRBV28 and TRBJ2-6, is DVKVTQSSRYLVKRTGEKVFLECVQDMDHENMFWYRQDPGLGLRLIYFSYDVKMKEKGDIPEGYSVSREKKERFSLILESASTNQTSMYLCASNQGTAYGGANVLTFGAGSRLTVL.

This clonotype was detected ten times or more. The rearrangement links TRBV7-2 to TRBJ2-7, with 7 bases fitting TRBD1. The trim removed 2 bases at V and 4 bases at J, leaving 17 bases unmatched. Germline values: CDR1 SGHTA, CDR2 FQGNSA. This CDR3 has 18 residues. CDR3 DNA sequence: TGTGCCAGCAGCTTATCTTTTTCCGTATGGGAGACAGGGTACGAGCAGTACTTC. Translated, it gives CASSLSFSVWETGYEQYF.

The sample holds many counts of this clonotype. The chain is built from TRBV28 and TRBJ2-5; D is uncertain. Between the trimmed V and J ends, which lost 5 bases and 5 bases, there was a span of 15 bases. Germline CDR1 reads MDHEN; CDR2 reads SYDVKM. The CDR3 is 14 residues long. The CDR3: CASSPPGPTETQYF. CDR3 in DNA: TGTGCCAGCAGTCCCCCCGGACCGACGGAGACCCAGTACTTC.

This clonotype turned up a few times. The rearrangement uses TRBV5-5 and TRBJ2-3; no definite D call. The CDR3 extends over 17 amino acids. Germline-derived CDR1 and CDR2 are SGHKS and YYEKEE (reference sequence). The V end was cut by 2 bases, the J end by 0 bases, with 16 bases between. Here the CDR3 DNA reads TGTGCCAGCAGCTTTATCCCCACCCAACTTAGCACAGATACGCAGTATTTT. Translated, it gives CASSFIPTQLSTDTQYF.

This clonotype was found many times. V and J are TRBV5-1 and TRBJ1-2; TRBD1 agrees at 8 bases. CDR3 size: 15 residues. Trimming at V came to 4 bases and at J to 0 bases, leaving 5 bases not matched to a gene. Germline loops: CDR1 SGHRS, CDR2 YFSETQ. DNA of the CDR3: TGCGCCAGCAGCCAACAGGGGGATCCTAACTATGGCTACACCTTC. It codes for CASSQQGDPNYGYTF. Complete variable domain (other parts from reference TRBV5-1 and TRBJ1-2): KAGVTQTPRYLIKTRGQQVTLSCSPISGHRSVSWYQQTPGQGLQFLFEYFSETQRNKGNFPGRFSGRQFSNSRSEMNVSTLELGDSALYLCASSQQGDPNYGYTFGSGTRLTVV.

At least ten counts were recorded for this clonotype. The rearrangement uses TRBV12-3 or TRBV12-4 and TRBJ2-5; D might be TRBD1 or TRBD2, each matching 6 bases. V was trimmed by 7 bases and J by 4 bases, leaving 22 bases between them. This CDR3 has 16 residues. The CDR3 DNA is TGTGCCAGCAACGGGGGCTCCCAAGGCGGTCTAGAGACCCAGTACTTC. Translation gives CASNGGSQGGLETQYF.

The table lists this clonotype with many counts. The chain recombines TRBV20-1 with TRBJ1-4; D not resolved. The CDR3 runs 14 residues. Germline CDR1 reads DFQATT; CDR2 reads SNEGSKA (reference sequence). Trimming shortened V by 5 bases and J by 0 bases, and 10 bases separated the two germline ends. This CDR3 reads CSAHPGTTNEKLFF. Written as DNA, the CDR3 is TGCAGTGCTCACCCCGGGACAACTAATGAAAAACTGTTTTTT.

This clonotype was seen at least ten times. The chain joins TRBV20-1 to TRBJ2-5; 10 bases agree with TRBD2. CDR3 size: 14 residues. Trimming took 0 bases from V and 3 from J; bases not matched to a gene: 1. Per the germline V gene, CDR1 is DFQATT and CDR2 is SNEGSKA (reference sequence). The CDR3 here is CSARDTSGKETQYF. The CDR3 nucleotides are TGCAGTGCTAGAGATACTAGCGGGAAAGAGACCCAGTACTTC.

The table lists this clonotype with many counts. The chain employs TRBV6-2 or TRBV6-3 and TRBJ2-1; maybe TRBD2 (7 bases). The V gene lost 5 bases and the J gene lost 5 bases, with 16 bases spanning the gap. The germline V gene encodes CDR1 MNHEY and CDR2 SVGEGT. The CDR3 has 15 amino acids. The CDR3 bases are TGTGCCAGCAGTGAAGCGGCGGGGGCGAACAATGAGCAGTTCTTC. The encoded protein is CASSEAAGANNEQFF.

The CDR3 bases are TGCGCCAGCAGCTCGCTACCTAGCGGGGCTAACACCGGGGAGCTGTTTTTT. Translated: CASSSLPSGANTGELFF. The genes are TRBV5-1 and TRBJ2-2; 9 bases map to TRBD2. The CDR3 extends over 17 amino acids. Per germline, CDR1 SGHRS and CDR2 YFSETQ. V gave up 3 bases and J gave up 2 bases; unmatched junction bases: 8.

This clonotype was observed at least ten times. The genes are TRBV5-1 and TRBJ2-3, with D unclear. This CDR3 comprises 15 residues. Trimming left V 0 bases short and J 0 bases short, with 8 bases between. Germline assignment: CDR1 SGHRS and CDR2 YFSETQ. The CDR3 sequence is CASSLEGPSTDTQYF. DNA for the CDR3: TGCGCCAGCAGCTTGGAAGGGCCGAGCACAGATACGCAGTATTTT.

The chain combines TRBV5-1 with TRBJ1-4, with a weak D call TRBD1 (5 bases). V was trimmed by 5 bases and J by 7 bases, leaving 12 bases between them. In germline, CDR1 is SGHRS, CDR2 YFSETQ. The CDR3 is 13 amino acids. CDR3 sequence reads: CASRITGGEKLFF. CDR3 DNA sequence: TGCGCCAGCAGAATCACCGGGGGTGAAAAACTGTTTTTT.